What follows describes a single TCR beta chain. This clone has ten or more counts. Its antigen is not yet known. Base quality data are lacking; no much larger clone is found one base away. The entry originates in a study of shared clonotypes between healthy human individuals (TCRdb year 2020). Background on the whole study: The cohort comprised two women and a few men aged 18 to 49 years. Per donor, three plates each were used for CD4 naive and CD4 memory, two for CD8 naive, and one for CD8 memory. To estimate repertoire size and how much clonotypes are shared between individuals, the study performed deep sequencing of blood TCR repertoires from about five healthy adults. To increase sequencing depth and limit assay-specific biases, different laboratories used diverse techniques to prepare libraries and sequence TCR repertoires. Between about 0.94 and 8.9 billion PBMCs per donor were obtained by leukapheresis.

V has 4 bases trimmed and J has 7 bases trimmed; junction bases matching no gene number 15. The CDR3 starts with the cysteine, ends with the phenylalanine, and has 16 residues. Left in the record is the CDR3 DNA by itself, 48 bases read in frame from the first base. CDR1 and CDR2 were assigned from the germline V gene (reference sequence) as GTSNPN and SVGIG. Overall study results and their limits: Sampling was restricted to blood, and TCR repertoires in tissue are likely to differ from TCR repertoires in blood. Naive subsets generally had larger estimated clonotype richness than memory subsets. Pairwise subsampling indicated that sequencing depth was expected to affect the degree of clonotype sharing among donors. The small number of donors limited the genetic and exposure-history diversity represented. Across four donors, around 5% of naive CD4, approximately 3.5% of naive CD8, about 2.3% of memory CD4, and approximately 0.4% of memory CD8 clonotypes were shared. Higher generation probabilities were observed for clonotypes shared by all four sorted-subset donors than for non-shared clonotypes. Rarefaction of sorted-subset datasets indicated incomplete sequencing despite the large sequencing depth.

Using the deep immunoSEQ assay, TCR CDR3 regions were amplified from genomic DNA by multiplex PCR. For each cell subset, the extracted genomic DNA was distributed evenly across all wells of several immunoSEQ 96-well plates, and each plate served as one replicate. For sorted subsets, around 200 ng genomic DNA, equal to tens of thousands of T cell genomes, was loaded into each replicate PCR. The purified libraries were quantified using a Qubit 3.0 fluorometer, sized with a Bioanalyzer 2100, and then quantified again using the KAPA Library Quantification kit. Each immunoSEQ 96-well plate was sequenced on its own single-read 150-cycle Illumina NextSeq 550 flow cell. The paper's processing steps were these. Because only junctional sequences without quality scores were contained in the immunoSEQ output, filtering matching that applied to full-length reads could not be performed. To assign V/J genes and CDR3, sequences were annotated against IMGT germline references using PyIR, a Python wrapper for IgBLAST v1.9. Reads with weak V/J assignments (E-value above 1e-6), missing CDR3, stop codons, out-of-frame junctions, or ambiguous translated residues were removed. V3J clonotypes were defined as sequences sharing an identical inferred V gene, J gene, and CDR3 amino acid sequence. Percentage overlap between repertoires was computed as shared unique clonotypes divided by the size of the smaller repertoire. RTK rarefaction, the Chao1 estimator, and Recon v2.1 estimates of unobserved clonotypes were used to assess repertoire richness. For all TCRbeta clonotypes obtained by the gDNA method from four donors, generation probabilities were computed with OLGA. This is the immuneACCESS table as TCRdb keeps it, with only in-frame sequences that have V and J called. A part of the clones is gone; compared with another copy, unresolved V genes explain less than half, and the rest is unexplained. That table is the source of V, J and clone size, and D and trimming were worked out from the DNA. Counted in this sample were some 1,100,000 clones; about 84% of them appeared once. Jointly, the top ten make up under 0.6% of the sample.

The donors were healthy, HIV-negative adults who had no recently reported acute infections or vaccinations. Every donor was a Caucasian adult residing in Nashville, Tennessee, USA. Magnetic negative selection was used to enrich CD4+ T cells, after which naive cells were positively selected on CD45RA and the negative fraction became the memory subset. Blood was obtained by leukapheresis, after which PBMCs were separated by Ficoll-Histopaque density gradient centrifugation and cryopreserved in liquid nitrogen vapor phase. Analytical flow cytometry was used to check the purity and quantity of each magnetically sorted T cell population. From each sorted fraction, genomic DNA was isolated and quantified by UV absorbance on a Nanodrop 2000c.

The source is a young man in good health. Some clones in this sample may be carry-over from other donors' samples. The chain is assembled from TRBV30 and TRBJ1-5; TRBD1 fits 8 bases in the junction. The specimen was memory CD4+ T cells from PBMCs. The sample's cell subset or site, from its label and the paper: CD45RA-negative fraction. The DNA reads as follows: TGTGCCTGGACTCCCTTTGGGACAGGTTTTGGGCAGCCCCAGCATTTT. This yields the protein CAWTPFGTGFGQPQHF.